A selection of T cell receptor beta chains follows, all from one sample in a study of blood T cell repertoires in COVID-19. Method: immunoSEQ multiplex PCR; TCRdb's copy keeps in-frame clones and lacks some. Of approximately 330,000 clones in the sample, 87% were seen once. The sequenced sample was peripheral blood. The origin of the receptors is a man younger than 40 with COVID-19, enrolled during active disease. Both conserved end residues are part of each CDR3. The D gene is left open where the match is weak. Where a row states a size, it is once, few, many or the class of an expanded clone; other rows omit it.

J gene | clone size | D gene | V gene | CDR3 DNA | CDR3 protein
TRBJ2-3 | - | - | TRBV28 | TGTGCCAGTTTTCCGTCGGGTCCTAGCACAGATACGCAGTATTTT | CASFPSGPSTDTQYF
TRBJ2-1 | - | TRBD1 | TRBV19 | TGTGCCAGTAGTAAAATGACAGGGGTGATCCATGAGCAGTTCTTC | CASSKMTGVIHEQFF
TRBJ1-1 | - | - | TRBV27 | TGTGCCAGCAGTTCTCGTTCTTTCACTGAAGCTTTCTTT | CASSSRSFTEAFF
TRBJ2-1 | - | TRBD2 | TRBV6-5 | TGTGCCAGCAGTTACTCGTGGACTAGCGGGAGGCCCCTGCAGTTCTTC | CASSYSWTSGRPLQFF
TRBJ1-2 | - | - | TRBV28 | TGTGCCAGCAGTGCCCCAAGGAGTAACTATGGCTACACCTTC | CASSAPRSNYGYTF
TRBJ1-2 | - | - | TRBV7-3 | TGTGCCAGCAGCTTAGGTGAACAGGGCTTCTATGGCTACACCTTC | CASSLGEQGFYGYTF
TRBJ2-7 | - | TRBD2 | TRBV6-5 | TGTGCCAGCAGTCTCGAGGCGGGAGTACTCTTCGAGCAGTACTTC | CASSLEAGVLFEQYF
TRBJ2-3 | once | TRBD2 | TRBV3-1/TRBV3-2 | TGTGCCAGCAGCCATGTACCGGGCCTCATGGGCTCGGGGGGAGATACGCAGTATTTT | CASSHVPGLMGSGGDTQYF
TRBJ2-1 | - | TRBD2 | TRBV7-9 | TGTGCCAGCAGCTTTAGCGGGAGGGCCGACAATGAGCAGTTCTTC | CASSFSGRADNEQFF
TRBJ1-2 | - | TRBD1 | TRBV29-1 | TGCAGCGTTGAAGAAAAAGGACAGGGGGGCTATGGCTACACCTTC | CSVEEKGQGGYGYTF
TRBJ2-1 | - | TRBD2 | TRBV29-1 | TGCAGCGGGGGACTAGCGGGAGCAGGCAATGAGCAGTTCTTC | CSGGLAGAGNEQFF